This T cell receptor (beta chain) was identified during a study of shared clonotypes between healthy human individuals. Overall study context: The people who gave samples were a couple of women and three men aged 18 to 49.

This clone was picked up many times. This same CDR3 is encoded by further DNA sequences in the sample. All the donors were Caucasian adults who lived in Nashville, Tennessee. CDR1 and CDR2 (germline): SGHDT, YYEEEE. The V and J ends lost 1 base and 5 bases respectively, with 8 bases between them. There are 13 residues in the CDR3. Replicate sorted-subset PCRs were loaded with around 220 ng DNA, 31,000 or so T cell genomes. Sequencing used immunoSEQ multiplex PCR; TCRdb keeps in-frame clones, though not all of them. Of over a million clones in the sample, roughly 75% are singletons; the top ten hold roughly 1.5%.

The chain carries TRBV5-6 and TRBJ2-3, with TRBD1 as a possible D gene (6 bases). The specimen sequenced was memory CD4+ T cells sorted from blood. Subset noted: CD45RA-negative fraction. The clonotype comes from a man aged 18 to 30 in good health. The CDR3 nucleotides are TGTGCCAGCAGCTTGAAGGGGGTAGATACGCAGTATTTT. Translating it yields CASSLKGVDTQYF.